The T cell receptor beta chain described here comes from a study of T cell responses to AZD1222 COVID-19 vaccine. Profiling relied on immunoSEQ multiplex PCR, and the TCRdb table lists in-frame clones only, not all of them. The sample carries about 190,000 clones, 85% to 95% recorded once. CDR3 length equals 15 residues. Germline lookup yields CDR1 DFQATT and CDR2 SNEGSKA (reference sequence). Trimming stripped 3 bases from V and 8 bases from J, with 20 bases between. The clonotype comes from an adult who received the MenACWY meningococcal vaccine as a control. The sequences come from peripheral blood, collected 28 days after the second dose of the MenACWY control vaccine. The chain carries TRBV20-1 and TRBJ2-1; D might be TRBD2 (5 bases). The CDR3 region is CSASFRTATRDEQFF. The CDR3 DNA is TGCAGTGCTAGTTTTCGGACTGCGACAAGGGATGAGCAGTTCTTC.